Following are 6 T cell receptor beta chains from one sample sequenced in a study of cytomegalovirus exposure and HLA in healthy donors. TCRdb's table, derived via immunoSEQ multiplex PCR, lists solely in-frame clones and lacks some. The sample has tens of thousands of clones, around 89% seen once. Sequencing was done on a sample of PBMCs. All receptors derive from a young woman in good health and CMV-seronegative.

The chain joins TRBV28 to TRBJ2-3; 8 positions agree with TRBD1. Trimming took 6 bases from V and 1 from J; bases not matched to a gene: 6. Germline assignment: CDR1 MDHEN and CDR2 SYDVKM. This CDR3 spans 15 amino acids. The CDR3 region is CASSSTGDGTDTQYF. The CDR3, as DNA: TGTGCCAGCAGCTCGACAGGGGATGGCACAGATACGCAGTATTTT. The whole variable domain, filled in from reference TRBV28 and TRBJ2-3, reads DVKVTQSSRYLVKRTGEKVFLECVQDMDHENMFWYRQDPGLGLRLIYFSYDVKMKEKGDIPEGYSVSREKKERFSLILESASTNQTSMYLCASSSTGDGTDTQYFGPGTRLTVL.

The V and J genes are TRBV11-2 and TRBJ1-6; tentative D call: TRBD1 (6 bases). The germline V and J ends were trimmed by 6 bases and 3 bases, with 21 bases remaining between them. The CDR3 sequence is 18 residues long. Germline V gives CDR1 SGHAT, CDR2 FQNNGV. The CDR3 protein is CASSLLPKRTDYNSPLHF. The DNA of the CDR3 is TGTGCCAGCAGTTTACTCCCTAAGAGGACAGACTATAATTCACCCCTCCACTTT.

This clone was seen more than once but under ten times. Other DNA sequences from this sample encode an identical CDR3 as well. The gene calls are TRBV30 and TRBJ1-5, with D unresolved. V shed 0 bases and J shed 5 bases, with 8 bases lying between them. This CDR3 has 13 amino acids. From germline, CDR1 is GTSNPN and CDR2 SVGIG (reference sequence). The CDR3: CAWSVGRDQPQHF. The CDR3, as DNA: TGTGCCTGGAGTGTAGGTCGGGATCAGCCCCAGCATTTT.

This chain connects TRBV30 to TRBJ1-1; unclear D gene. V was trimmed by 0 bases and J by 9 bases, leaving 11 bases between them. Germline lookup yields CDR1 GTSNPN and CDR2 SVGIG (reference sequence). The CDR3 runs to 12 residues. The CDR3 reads CAWSVIEYKAFF. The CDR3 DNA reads TGTGCCTGGAGTGTTATAGAATATAAAGCTTTCTTT.

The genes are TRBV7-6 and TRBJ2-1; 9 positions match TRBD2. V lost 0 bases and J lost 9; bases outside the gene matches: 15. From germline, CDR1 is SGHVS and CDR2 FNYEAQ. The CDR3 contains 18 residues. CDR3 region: CASSLAEKIAGGPFEQFF. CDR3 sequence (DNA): TGTGCCAGCAGCTTAGCGGAGAAGATCGCGGGAGGGCCGTTTGAGCAGTTCTTC.

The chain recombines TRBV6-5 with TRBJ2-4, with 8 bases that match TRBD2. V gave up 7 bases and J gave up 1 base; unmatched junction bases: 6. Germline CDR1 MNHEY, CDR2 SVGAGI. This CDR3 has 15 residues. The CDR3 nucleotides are TGTGCCAGCACCAGGGGCGGGGGGGCCAAAAACATTCAGTACTTC. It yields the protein CASTRGGGAKNIQYF.